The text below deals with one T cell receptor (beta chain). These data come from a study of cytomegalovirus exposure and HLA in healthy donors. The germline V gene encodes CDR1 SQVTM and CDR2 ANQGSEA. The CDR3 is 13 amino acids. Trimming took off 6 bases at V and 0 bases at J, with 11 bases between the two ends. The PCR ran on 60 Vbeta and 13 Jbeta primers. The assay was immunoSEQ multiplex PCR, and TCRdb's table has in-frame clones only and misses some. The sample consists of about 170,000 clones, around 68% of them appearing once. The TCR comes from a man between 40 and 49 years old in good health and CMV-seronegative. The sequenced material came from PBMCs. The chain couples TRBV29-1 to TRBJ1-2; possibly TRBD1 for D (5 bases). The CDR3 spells CSVKTDANYGYTF. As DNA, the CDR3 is TGCAGCGTGAAGACAGATGCTAACTATGGCTACACCTTC.